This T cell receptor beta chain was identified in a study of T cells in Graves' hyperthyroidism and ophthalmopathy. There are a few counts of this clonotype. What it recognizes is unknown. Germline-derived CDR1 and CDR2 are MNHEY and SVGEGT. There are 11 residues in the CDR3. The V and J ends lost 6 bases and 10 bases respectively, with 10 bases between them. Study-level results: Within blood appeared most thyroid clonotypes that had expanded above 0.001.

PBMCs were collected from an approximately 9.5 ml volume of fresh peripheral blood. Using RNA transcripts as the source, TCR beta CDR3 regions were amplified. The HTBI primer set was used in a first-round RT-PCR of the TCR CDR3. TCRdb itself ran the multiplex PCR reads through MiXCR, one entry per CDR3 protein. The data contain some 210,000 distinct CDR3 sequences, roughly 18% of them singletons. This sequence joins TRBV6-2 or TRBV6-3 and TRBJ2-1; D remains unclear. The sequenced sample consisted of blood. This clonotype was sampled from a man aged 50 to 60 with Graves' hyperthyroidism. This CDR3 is CASRTLEEQFF. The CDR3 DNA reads TGTGCCAGCAGAACCTTAGAAGAGCAGTTCTTC.